These T cell receptor beta chains were read from a single sample in a study of blood T cell repertoires in COVID-19. The data were produced by immunoSEQ multiplex PCR, yet TCRdb's version contains in-frame clones alone and is incomplete. Of more than 95,000 clones in the sample, 87% were seen once. Input material: peripheral blood. The source of these receptors is a man in his fifties or sixties with acute or convalescent COVID-19. Both conserved end residues are part of each CDR3. The order of the fields is J gene, clone size, D gene, CDR3 length, V gene, CDR3 DNA, CDR3 protein. A D gene is named only where the DNA matches it firmly. Not all rows give a size; the values are once, few, many and, for expanded clones, a class.

>TRBJ2-5|-|-|14|TRBV27
TGTGCCAGCAGTTTATTTCCCGGCGGAGAGACCCAGTACTTC
CASSLFPGGETQYF
>TRBJ1-3|-|-|14|TRBV6-5
TGTGCCAGCAGTCTCGGAAGGGGGGGAAACACCATATATTTT
CASSLGRGGNTIYF
>TRBJ1-4|-|-|16|TRBV27
TGTGCCAGCAGTCCAACCTACAGGGTAGCTAATGAAAAACTGTTTTTT
CASSPTYRVANEKLFF
>TRBJ2-1|-|TRBD1|15|TRBV19
TGTGCCAGTAGCCCCCTCGGGACAGGGGGTTTGGAGCAGTTCTTC
CASSPLGTGGLEQFF
>TRBJ2-3|once|TRBD2|20|TRBV9
TGTGCCAGCAGCGACCCCGGGGGCAGCGGGGGTTCCCTGGAGACAGATACGCAGTATTTT
CASSDPGGSGGSLETDTQYF
>TRBJ2-7|-|TRBD2|15|TRBV25-1
TGTGCCAGCAGTGAAAGAATCGGGAGGCACCACGAGCAGTACTTC
CASSERIGRHHEQYF
>TRBJ2-7|-|-|13|TRBV6-5
TGTGCCAGCAGTTACTTGAGCGACTACGAGCAGTACTTC
CASSYLSDYEQYF
>TRBJ2-1|-|-|14|TRBV21-1
TGTGCCAGCAGACGACAGGGGTCAGGGAATGAGCAGTTCTTC
CASRRQGSGNEQFF
>TRBJ2-2|-|TRBD2|17|TRBV2
TGTGCCAGCAGTGAAACTCAAGGGAGGGGAAACACCGGGGAGCTGTTTTTT
CASSETQGRGNTGELFF
>TRBJ2-5|-|-|14|TRBV19
TGTGCCAGTAGTATAGATCCCAGTCAAGAGACCCAGTACTTC
CASSIDPSQETQYF
>TRBJ2-7|-|TRBD2|15|TRBV30
TGTGCCTGGAGCCCCGGGACTAGCGGGGGATACGAGCAGTACTTC
CAWSPGTSGGYEQYF
>TRBJ2-5|once|TRBD1|15|TRBV28
TGTGCCAGCAGTGCCCCGGGACAGTCGGAAGAGACCCAGTACTTC
CASSAPGQSEETQYF
>TRBJ1-6|-|-|18|TRBV27
TGTGCCAGCAGTTTATCTCCAGGGCTACAGGGTTATCCCTCACCCCTCCACTTT
CASSLSPGLQGYPSPLHF
>TRBJ2-1|-|TRBD2|15|TRBV2
TGTGCCAGCAGTTATACTAGCGGGAGTTTCAATGAGCAGTTCTTC
CASSYTSGSFNEQFF
>TRBJ2-7|-|-|14|TRBV9
TGTGCCAGCAGCCCCCGTCCGGGGTACCACGAGCAGTACTTC
CASSPRPGYHEQYF
>TRBJ2-6|-|-|15|TRBV11-2
TGTGCCAGCAGCTTAGAAGCCGCGGGGGCCAACGTCCTGACTTTC
CASSLEAAGANVLTF
>TRBJ2-1|-|TRBD2|15|TRBV28
TGTGCCAGCAGCCCCCCCCTAGCGGGAGACAATGAGCAGTTCTTC
CASSPPLAGDNEQFF
>TRBJ2-3|-|TRBD2|13|TRBV5-4
TGTGCCCCCGGTCGGGGGGGCACAGATACGCAGTATTTT
CAPGRGGTDTQYF
>TRBJ1-2|-|-|13|TRBV24-1
TGTGCCACCAGTGATGGGGGCGACTATGGCTACACCTTC
CATSDGGDYGYTF
>TRBJ2-2|-|TRBD2|15|TRBV7-2
TGTGCCAGCAGCAGGGGACTAGGAAAGGGCGGGGAGCTGTTTTTT
CASSRGLGKGGELFF
>TRBJ1-4|-|-|14|TRBV5-1
TGCGCCAGCAGCTTACAGGATGGCACAGGAAAACTGTTTTTT
CASSLQDGTGKLFF
>TRBJ2-3|-|TRBD2|16|TRBV9
TGTGCCAGCAGCGTAGTGGGACTAGCGGGAGAAGATACGCAGTATTTT
CASSVVGLAGEDTQYF
>TRBJ2-1|-|-|12|TRBV15
TGTGCCACCAGCAGATACAGGGATGAGCAGTTCTTC
CATSRYRDEQFF
>TRBJ2-7|-|TRBD1|15|TRBV5-1
TGCGCCAGCAGCTGGTCCGACAGGGTCTCGGGCGAGCAGTACTTC
CASSWSDRVSGEQYF
>TRBJ2-1|once|-|12|TRBV27
TGTGCCAGCAGGTACAGGGGGGGTGAGCAGTTCTTC
CASRYRGGEQFF
>TRBJ2-1|once|-|15|TRBV30
TGTGCCTGGAGTGTAGACTCTAGCTCCTACAATGAGCAGTTCTTC
CAWSVDSSSYNEQFF
>TRBJ1-6|-|-|16|TRBV7-9
TGTGCCAGCAGCTTATCGAGGGTATCCTATAATTCACCCCTCCACTTT
CASSLSRVSYNSPLHF
>TRBJ1-3|-|-|14|TRBV5-1
TGCGCCAGCACCTCCGGGGGAGGTGGAAACACCATATATTTT
CASTSGGGGNTIYF
>TRBJ1-6|few|-|14|TRBV5-1
TGCGCCAGCAGCGGGGGGGCTTTGGATTCACCCCTCCACTTT
CASSGGALDSPLHF
>TRBJ2-7|once|TRBD2|14|TRBV7-2
TGTGCCAGCAGCAAAATTGCGGGAGTGTACGAGCAGTACTTC
CASSKIAGVYEQYF
>TRBJ1-5|-|-|13|TRBV12-3/TRBV12-4
TGTGCCAGCAGTCTGGAACTAAATCAGCCCCAGCATTTT
CASSLELNQPQHF
>TRBJ1-5|-|TRBD1|14|TRBV5-6
TGTGCCAGCAGCTTGGGACAGGGGAGTCAGCCCCAGCATTTT
CASSLGQGSQPQHF
>TRBJ1-6|-|TRBD1|15|TRBV3-1/TRBV3-2
TGTGCCAGCAGCCGAGCACAGGGGGCGAATTCACCCCTCCACTTT
CASSRAQGANSPLHF
>TRBJ2-3|-|-|13|TRBV2
TGTGCCAGCAGAGGAGTTTTCACAGATACGCAGTATTTT
CASRGVFTDTQYF
>TRBJ2-1|-|TRBD1|12|TRBV29-1
TGCAGCGCAGAGGGACAGGGATATGAGCAGTTCTTC
CSAEGQGYEQFF
>TRBJ2-7|-|-|15|TRBV11-3
TGTGCCAGCAGCTTAGTAGCGACCGTGGGAGATGAGCAGTACTTC
CASSLVATVGDEQYF
>TRBJ1-6|-|TRBD1|15|TRBV19
TGTGCCAGTAGTATGGAGGGGGCAAAGCCTTCACCCCTCCACTTT
CASSMEGAKPSPLHF
>TRBJ2-5|-|TRBD1|17|TRBV28
TGTGCCAGCAGACAAGGAACAGGGGGATACATCCAAGAGACCCAGTACTTC
CASRQGTGGYIQETQYF
>TRBJ1-4|-|-|12|TRBV12-3/TRBV12-4
TGTGCCAGCAGCCAGGGGAAGGAAAAACTGTTTTTT
CASSQGKEKLFF
>TRBJ1-4|few|TRBD1|15|TRBV6-5
TGTGCCAGCAGACCGGACAGGGGGGAGAATGAAAAACTGTTTTTT
CASRPDRGENEKLFF
>TRBJ1-1|-|-|12|TRBV28
TGTGCCAGCAGCAGCGGGGACACTGAAGCTTTCTTT
CASSSGDTEAFF
>TRBJ1-3|-|TRBD1|14|TRBV5-6
TGTGCCAGCAGCTCGGACAGGGCTGGAAACACCATATATTTT
CASSSDRAGNTIYF
>TRBJ2-2|-|TRBD2|17|TRBV19
TGTGCCAGTAGTATAGACTCGGGACTAGCGGGAACCGGGGAGCTGTTTTTT
CASSIDSGLAGTGELFF
>TRBJ1-2|-|TRBD1|13|TRBV5-6
TGTGCCAGCAGCCAAACAGGGGGCTATGGCTACACCTTC
CASSQTGGYGYTF
>TRBJ2-7|-|-|12|TRBV7-9
TGTGCCAGCAGCCACGGGTACTACGAGCAGTACTTC
CASSHGYYEQYF
>TRBJ2-7|-|TRBD2|13|TRBV6-5
TGTGCCAGCAGTCGGGACTACTCCTACGAGCAGTACTTC
CASSRDYSYEQYF
>TRBJ2-3|-|TRBD2|18|TRBV5-1
TGCGCCAGCAGCCCTGGACTAGCGGGAGGAACTAGCACAGATACGCAGTATTTT
CASSPGLAGGTSTDTQYF
>TRBJ2-7|-|-|15|TRBV6-5
TGTGCCAGCAGTTATTCTGCTAGCGACTCCTACGAGCAGTACTTC
CASSYSASDSYEQYF
>TRBJ2-7|-|-|12|TRBV28
TGTGCCAGCAGTTTGTTGCTCGGGGAGCAGTACTTC
CASSLLLGEQYF
>TRBJ2-5|-|-|13|TRBV11-2
TGTGCCAGCAGCTTAGCAGGAAGTGAGACCCAGTACTTC
CASSLAGSETQYF
>TRBJ1-5|few|-|14|TRBV5-5
TGTGCCAGCAGCTTGGAACAGGGTCGCCAGCCCCAGCATTTT
CASSLEQGRQPQHF
>TRBJ1-2|few|TRBD1|14|TRBV24-1
TGTGCCACCAGTGCCCCGGGACAGGGTAGCGGCTACACCTTC
CATSAPGQGSGYTF
>TRBJ2-7|-|TRBD2|15|TRBV28
TGTGCCAGCAGGATCACTAGCGGAGACTCCTACGAGCAGTACTTC
CASRITSGDSYEQYF
>TRBJ2-5|-|TRBD2|16|TRBV3-1/TRBV3-2
TGTGCCAGCAGCCTTCCCCTCGGACTAGCGGGAGAGACCCAGTACTTC
CASSLPLGLAGETQYF
>TRBJ1-1|-|TRBD1|15|TRBV5-1
TGCGCCAGCCGGAGACGAGGGGGCTCGAACACTGAAGCTTTCTTT
CASRRRGGSNTEAFF
>TRBJ2-1|-|-|13|TRBV29-1
TGCAGCGTTGTTGAGAGCTCCTACAATGAGCAGTTCTTC
CSVVESSYNEQFF
>TRBJ2-7|-|TRBD2|15|TRBV6-5
TGTGCCAGTCAAACTAGCGGGAGGACCATCTACGAGCAGTACTTC
CASQTSGRTIYEQYF